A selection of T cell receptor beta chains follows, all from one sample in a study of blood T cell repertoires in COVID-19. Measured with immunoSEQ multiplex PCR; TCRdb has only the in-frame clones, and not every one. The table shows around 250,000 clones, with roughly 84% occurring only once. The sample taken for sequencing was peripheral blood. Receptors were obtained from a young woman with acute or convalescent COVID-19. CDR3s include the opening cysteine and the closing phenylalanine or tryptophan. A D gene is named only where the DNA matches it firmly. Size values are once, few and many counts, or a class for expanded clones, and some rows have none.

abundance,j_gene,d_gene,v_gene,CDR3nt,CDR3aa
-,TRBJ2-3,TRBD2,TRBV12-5,TGTGCTAGTGGTTTCGCTAGCGGACTCACAGATACGCAGTATTTT,CASGFASGLTDTQYF
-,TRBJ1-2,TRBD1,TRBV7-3,TGTGCCAGCAGCAGCGACGGGACAGGGCTCTATGGCTACACCTTC,CASSSDGTGLYGYTF
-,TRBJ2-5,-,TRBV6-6,TGTGCCAGCAGTCCCCCTCTGGAGACCCAGTACTTC,CASSPPLETQYF
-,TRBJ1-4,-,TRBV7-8,TGTGCCAGCAGCTTAGTAGGGGCAACTAATGAAAAACTGTTTTTT,CASSLVGATNEKLFF
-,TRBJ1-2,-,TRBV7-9,TGTGCCAGCAGCTTAGTTCGGGATACTAACTATGGCTACACCTTC,CASSLVRDTNYGYTF
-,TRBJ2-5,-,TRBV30,TGTGCGGTTGGGGCACCCCCAGAGACCCAGTACTTC,CAVGAPPETQYF
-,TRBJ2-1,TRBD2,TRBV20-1,TGCAGTGCTAGTGGTCTAGCGGGAAAAGTCAATGAGCAGTTCTTC,CSASGLAGKVNEQFF
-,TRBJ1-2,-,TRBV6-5,TGTGCCAGCAGTTACTCGAGCGCATCCCGGGGAGGCTACACCTTC,CASSYSSASRGGYTF
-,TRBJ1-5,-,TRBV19,TGTGCCAGTAGTATACGGGGGAATCAGCCCCAGCATTTT,CASSIRGNQPQHF
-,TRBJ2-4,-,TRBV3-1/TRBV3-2,TGTGCCAGCAGCCAAGATGGGCCGTTAGCCAAAAACATTCAGTACTTC,CASSQDGPLAKNIQYF
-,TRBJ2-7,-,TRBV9,TGTGCCAGCAGCCCCCAGCGGGTTTCCTACGAGCAGTACTTC,CASSPQRVSYEQYF
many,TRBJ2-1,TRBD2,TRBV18,TGTGCCAGCTCACCCCAAGCGGGGCTCACCTACAATGAGCAGTTCTTC,CASSPQAGLTYNEQFF
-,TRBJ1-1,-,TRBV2,TGTGCCAGCAGTGAAGCGGAGAGCATGAACACTGAAGCTTTCTTT,CASSEAESMNTEAFF
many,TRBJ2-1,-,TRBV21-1,TGTGCCAGCAGCAAAACTGGGGAAACTAGCGGGAGAAGGAGTTCCTACAATGAGCAGTTCTTC,CASSKTGETSGRRSSYNEQFF
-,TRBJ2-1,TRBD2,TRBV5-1,TGCGCCAGCAGCGGGCTGACTAGCGGGAGGGCCAGTGAGCAGTTCTTC,CASSGLTSGRASEQFF
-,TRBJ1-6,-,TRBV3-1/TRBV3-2,TGTGCCAGCAGCCAGGGGGGGGGCTGGGATTCACCCCTCCACTTT,CASSQGGGWDSPLHF
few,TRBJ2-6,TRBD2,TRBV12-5,TGTGCTAGTGCCCAGACTAGCGGGAGCACTGGGGCCAACGTCCTGACTTTC,CASAQTSGSTGANVLTF
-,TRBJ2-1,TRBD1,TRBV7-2,TGTGCCAGCAGCCCCCAAGCCGCCCAGACAGGGCTGACGAGGAATGAGCAGTTCTTC,CASSPQAAQTGLTRNEQFF